This TCR beta chain was found in a study of CD8 T cells in Susac syndrome. TCR beta sequences were obtained from blood CD8+ and CD4+ T cells. The CDR3 loop spans 13 amino acids. Germline V gene data show CDR1 as SNHLY and CDR2 as FYNNEI. Trimming took 8 bases from V and 4 from J; bases not matched to a gene: 4. With random hexamers, reverse transcription was performed on about 0.5 to 1 ug of RNA. TCRdb used MiXCR to reprocess the immunoSEQ multiplex PCR reads, holding one entry per CDR3 protein. This table holds 25,000 to 30,000 distinct CDR3 sequences, around 94% found once. The chain is built from TRBV2 and TRBJ2-1; 8 nucleotides match TRBD2. This TCR derives from a human donor in good health. Sequences were obtained from CD8+ T cells from PBMCs. This CDR3 is CASFAGGYNEQFF. DNA for the CDR3: TGTGCCAGCTTTGCGGGGGGATACAATGAGCAGTTCTTC.